This section outlines one T cell receptor beta chain sequence together with its context. In terms of age and location, participants ranged from roughly 18 to 95 years and lived in about 25 US areas. Donors were grouped by their self-reported clinical history. Cohort 3 donors were reported recovered after two negative PCRs, clearance, or symptom resolution. The entry originates in a study of blood T cell repertoires in COVID-19. Clones were read by immunoSEQ multiplex PCR, and TCRdb kept only the in-frame ones, dropping some. The top ten clones hold around 9% of a sample with around 190,000 clones, roughly 77% of them seen once. Trimming removed 3 bases at V and 3 bases at J, with 12 bases between. The CDR3 is 15 residues long. CDR1 is SNHLY, CDR2 FYNNEI, per germline.

The specimen was PBMCs or T cells enriched from blood (not recorded which). The chain links TRBV2 to TRBJ1-5; D is possibly TRBD1 (5 bases). This TCR was recovered from a middle-aged man who had recovered from COVID-19. CDR3 protein: CASSDRGGTNQPQHF. CDR3 bases: TGTGCCAGCAGTGATCGGGGGGGAACCAATCAGCCCCAGCATTTT.